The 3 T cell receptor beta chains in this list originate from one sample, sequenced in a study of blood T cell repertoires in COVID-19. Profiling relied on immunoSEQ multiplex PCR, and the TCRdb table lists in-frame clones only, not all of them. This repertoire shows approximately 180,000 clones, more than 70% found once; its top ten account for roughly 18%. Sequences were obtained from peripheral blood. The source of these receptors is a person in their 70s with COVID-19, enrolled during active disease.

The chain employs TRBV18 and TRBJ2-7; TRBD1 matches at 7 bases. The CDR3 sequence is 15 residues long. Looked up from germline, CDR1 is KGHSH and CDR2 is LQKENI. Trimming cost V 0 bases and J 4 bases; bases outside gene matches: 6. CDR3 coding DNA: TGTGCCAGCTCACCACCGGGACAGACCGGGTACGAGCAGTACTTC. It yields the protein CASSPPGQTGYEQYF.

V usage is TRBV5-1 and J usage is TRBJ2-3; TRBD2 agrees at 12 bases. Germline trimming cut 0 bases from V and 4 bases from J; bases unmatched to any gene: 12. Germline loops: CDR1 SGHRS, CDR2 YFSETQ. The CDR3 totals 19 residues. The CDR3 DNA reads TGCGCCAGCAGCTTGGCTGCTAGCGGGAGGGTGATGAGTGCAGATACGCAGTATTTT. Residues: CASSLAASGRVMSADTQYF.

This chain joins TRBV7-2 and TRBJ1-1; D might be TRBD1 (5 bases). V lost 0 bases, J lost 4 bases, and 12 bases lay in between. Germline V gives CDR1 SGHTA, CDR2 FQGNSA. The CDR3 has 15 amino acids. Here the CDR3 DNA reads TGTGCCAGCAGCTTAGCGCTCTACGGGGGCACTGAAGCTTTCTTT. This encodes CASSLALYGGTEAFF.